This T cell receptor (beta chain) originates from a study of glioma-infiltrating T cells after dendritic cell vaccination (dated by TCRdb to between 2015 and 2016). Notes on the research overall: Of the approximately 15 glioblastoma patients in the cohort, all drawn from Phase I and II dendritic cell vaccination trials, 9 were newly diagnosed and 6 had recurrent disease. Tumor-infiltrating lymphocyte content was quantified and tumor and blood repertoires were compared in dendritic cell-vaccinated glioblastoma patients by deep sequencing of TCR beta CDR3 regions. Three intradermal dendritic cell vaccine injections were administered to patients at biweekly intervals in the arm below the axilla. Survival after dendritic cell vaccination was correlated with TCR sequencing metrics, including TIL content and tumor-blood repertoire overlap. Between the early 2000s and the early 2010s, patients were given autologous tumor lysate-pulsed dendritic cell vaccination. To make the vaccine, monocyte-derived dendritic cells were cultured for under eight days with IL-4 and GM-CSF and then pulsed overnight with autologous tumor lysate.

A single count supports this clone. There is no known antigen for this receptor. No clone much larger than this one lies a single base away; base qualities are absent. V was cut back by 2 bases and J by 2 bases, leaving a gap of 8 bases between them. The CDR3 runs 14 amino acids, cysteine and phenylalanine included. Only the CDR3 region is kept as DNA, spanning 42 bases read in frame from base 1. CDR1 is given as MNHEY and CDR2 as SMNVEV, both from the germline V gene (reference sequence). General study outcomes and caveats: No direct relationship between TCR clonality and survival was found, suggesting a diverse polyclonal response may matter. Higher estimated pretreatment TIL content predicted longer time to progression and overall survival after dendritic cell vaccination. The cohort was small and heterogeneous, and full blood and tumor sets were available for few patients, with initial-recurrent tumor pairs available for even fewer patients. The three-group TCR overlap response model was characterized as speculative, and prospective validation of the model was stated to be required.

TCRB CDR3 regions were amplified from roughly 1.8 ug genomic DNA, or all available DNA if less, using the immunoSEQ assay. Multiplex PCR used 60 forward primers for TCR V beta segments and 13 reverse primers for J beta segments. To estimate reads per starting template, synthetic control templates were spiked into each sample at limiting dilution. Sequencing produced 87 bp reads on the Illumina HiSeq System. As for the original processing: To remove PCR and sequencing errors, closely related sequences were merged with a nearest neighbor algorithm. TCR overlap was measured as the percentage of unique tumor TCR beta sequences that were also present in the peripheral blood of the same patient. Entries here come from immuneACCESS through TCRdb and include only in-frame sequences with V and J called. Some clones fail to appear in such tables; in the studies checked, an unresolved V gene covers under half of the shortfall, and the cause of the remainder is unknown. The V and J calls and clone size are taken from that table; D and trimming were inferred from the DNA. The sample records about 90,000 clones, approximately 87% of which are singletons. Roughly 2.9% of the sample rests with the top ten.

Patients were selected for having adequate residual fresh-frozen tumor tissue and more than two years of available survival data. None of the glioblastoma patients carried an isocitrate dehydrogenase mutation, although molecular status otherwise varied. PBMC were collected before vaccination, two weeks after the third vaccination, and at tumor progression when it occurred. Genomic DNA was extracted with the Qiagen DNeasy Blood extraction Kit. The clonotype originates from a human donor with glioblastoma. The specimen comprised blood, sampled before dendritic cell vaccination. The V gene is TRBV27 and the J gene is TRBJ2-3; the D gene is perhaps TRBD2, on 6 matching bases. CDR3 loop: CASSLLATTDTQYF. At the DNA level, the sequence is TGTGCCAGCAGTTTACTAGCGACCACAGATACGCAGTATTTT.